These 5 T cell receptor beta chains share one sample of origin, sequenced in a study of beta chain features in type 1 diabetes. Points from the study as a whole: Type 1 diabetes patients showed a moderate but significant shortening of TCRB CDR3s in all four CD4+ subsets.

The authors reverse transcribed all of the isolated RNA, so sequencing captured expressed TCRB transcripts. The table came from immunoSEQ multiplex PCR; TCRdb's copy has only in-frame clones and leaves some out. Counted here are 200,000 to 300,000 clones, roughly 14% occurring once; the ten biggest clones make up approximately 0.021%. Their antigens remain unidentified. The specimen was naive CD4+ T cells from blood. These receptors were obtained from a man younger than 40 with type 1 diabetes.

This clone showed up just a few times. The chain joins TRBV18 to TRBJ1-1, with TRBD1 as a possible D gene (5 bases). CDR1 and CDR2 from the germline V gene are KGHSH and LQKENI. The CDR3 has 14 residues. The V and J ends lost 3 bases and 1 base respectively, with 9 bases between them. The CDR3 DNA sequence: TGTGCCAGCTCACCGATCGGGGGGAACACTGAAGCTTTCTTT. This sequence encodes CASSPIGGNTEAFF.

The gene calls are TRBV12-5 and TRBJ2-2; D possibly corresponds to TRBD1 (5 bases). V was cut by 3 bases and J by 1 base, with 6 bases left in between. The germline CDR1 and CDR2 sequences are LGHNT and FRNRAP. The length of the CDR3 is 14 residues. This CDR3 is CASGFRGNTGELFF. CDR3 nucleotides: TGTGCTAGTGGTTTTAGGGGGAACACCGGGGAGCTGTTTTTT. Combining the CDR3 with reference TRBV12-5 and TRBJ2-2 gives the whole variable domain DARVTQTPRHKVTEMGQEVTMRCQPILGHNTVFWYRQTMMQGLELLAYFRNRAPLDDSGMPKDRFSAEMPDATLATLKIQPSEPRDSAVYFCASGFRGNTGELFFGEGSRLTVL.

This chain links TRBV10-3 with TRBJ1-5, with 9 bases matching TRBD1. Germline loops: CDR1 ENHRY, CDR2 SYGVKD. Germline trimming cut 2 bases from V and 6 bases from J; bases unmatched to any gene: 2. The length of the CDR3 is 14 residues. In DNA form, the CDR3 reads TGTGCCATCAGTGAGGACAGGGGGGCTCAGCCCCAGCATTTT. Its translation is CAISEDRGAQPQHF.

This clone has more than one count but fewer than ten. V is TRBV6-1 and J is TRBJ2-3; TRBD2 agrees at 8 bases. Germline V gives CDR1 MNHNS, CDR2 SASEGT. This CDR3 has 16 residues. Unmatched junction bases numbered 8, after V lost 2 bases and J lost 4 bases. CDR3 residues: CASSEIGTRVSDTQYF. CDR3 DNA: TGTGCCAGCAGTGAAATCGGGACTAGAGTCTCAGATACGCAGTATTTT.

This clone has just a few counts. CDR3 region: CASSSGLAGGSSTDTQYF. The CDR3 nucleotides are TGCGCCAGCAGCTCGGGACTAGCGGGAGGATCTAGCACAGATACGCAGTATTTT. This chain uses TRBV5-1 with TRBJ2-3, with 15 bases aligning to TRBD2. Germline V CDR1 and CDR2: SGHRS, YFSETQ. With V trimmed by 3 bases and J by 0 bases, 5 bases remained unmatched. The CDR3 runs to 18 residues.